A single TCR beta chain is shown here with its context. Its specificity is unknown. The read finishes 3 residues shy of the CDR3 end, and the germline J gene is used to complete it. Genomic DNA, averaging around 1,200 ng per sample, yielded TCR beta CDR3 via immunoSEQ. Method: immunoSEQ multiplex PCR; TCRdb's copy keeps in-frame clones and lacks some. The sample data list 20,000 or so clones. This sample was included in a study of T cells in women clearing cervical HPV infection. Study as a whole: Controls gave blood once infection was undetectable; cases at lesion identification.

Study-wide results and limits: Unknown T-cell numbers per sample may underlie the richness differences. TRBV6-7 abundance was lower in cases than controls (roughly 0.11% versus 0.16%).

V shed 3 bases, J shed 4 bases, and the junction held 6 bases outside the gene matches. Germline V gives CDR1 KGHSH, CDR2 LQKENI. CDR3 size: 16 residues. The source material was blood buffy coat. This clonotype was obtained from a woman aged 18 to 75 with a cervical HPV16 infection that either progressed to CIN3+ or cleared (not recorded which). J is TRBJ2-2 and V is TRBV18, with 9 nucleotides matching TRBD1. The CDR3 DNA, read in part, is TGTGCCAGCTCACCGAAACAGGGGGCCGGCACCGGGGAG. It encodes CASSPKQGAGTGE. The full-length CDR3 reads as CASSPKQGAGTGELFF. Complete variable domain (other parts from reference TRBV18 and TRBJ2-2): NAGVMQNPRHLVRRRGQEARLRCSPMKGHSHVYWYRQLPEEGLKFMVYLQKENIIDESGMPKERFSAEFPKEGPSILRIQQVVRGDSAAYFCASSPKQGAGTGELFFGEGSRLTVL.